This TCR beta chain was recorded in a study of blood T cell repertoires in COVID-19. As for the study in general: COVID-19 samples, acute and convalescent, were from the United States, Italy and Spain. The cDNA or gDNA used as material had been derived from T cells, B-cell-depleted T cells, or PBMCs.

In the authors' workflow: Quantification of nucleated cells was approximated via reference gene primer amplification. Sequencing used immunoSEQ multiplex PCR; TCRdb keeps in-frame clones, though not all of them. V, J and clone size are taken as reported in that table, and D and trimming were inferred from the DNA itself. This table holds about 75,000 clones, around 89% found once. Germline CDR1 LGHDT, CDR2 YNNKEL (reference sequence). V gave up 0 bases and J gave up 5 bases; unmatched junction bases: 9. This CDR3 is 17 amino acids long. The receptor was derived from a human donor in a cohort sampled during active COVID-19. The sample taken for sequencing was peripheral blood. The chain couples TRBV3-1 (or the pseudogene TRBV3-2) to TRBJ2-2; 7 bases agree with TRBD2. CDR3 amino acids: CASSQDNLAAGTGELFF. For the CDR3, the DNA is TGTGCCAGCAGCCAAGATAACCTAGCGGCTGGGACCGGGGAGCTGTTTTTT.